These 3 T cell receptor beta chains originate from one sample sequenced in a study of OX40 agonist ivuxolimab in advanced cancers. The library came from the immunoSEQ multiplex PCR assay. The table comes from immuneACCESS by way of TCRdb, which keeps in-frame sequences with V and J called. Part of the clones is missing from these tables; in studies checked, under half for an unresolved V gene and the rest for unknown reasons. This sample is represented by 75,000 to 80,000 clones; about nine tenths of them were singletons. The ten largest clonotypes hold more than 0.45% of the sample. The sequencing used CD4+ or CD8+ T cells sorted from blood, collected in a trial of the OX40 agonist ivuxolimab. The receptors originated from an adult with an advanced solid tumor such as melanoma, head and neck, liver or kidney cancer.

V usage is TRBV18 and J usage is TRBJ2-1, with no clear D. From germline, CDR1 is KGHSH and CDR2 LQKENI. This CDR3 is 13 amino acids long. Trimming stripped 3 bases from V and 5 bases from J, with 8 bases between. The CDR3 DNA reads as TGTGCCAGCTCACCTTCGCGAGACAATGAGCAGTTCTTC. It yields the protein CASSPSRDNEQFF.

The rearrangement joins TRBV5-1 to TRBJ1-1; 8 bases map to TRBD1. Germline CDR1 SGHRS, CDR2 YFSETQ. The CDR3 sequence is 15 residues long. Germline trimming cut 1 base from V and 4 bases from J; bases unmatched to any gene: 6. CDR3 sequence (DNA): TGCGCCAGCAGCTTGAGGCCGACAGGGGCCACTGAAGCTTTCTTT. It encodes CASSLRPTGATEAFF.

The gene calls are TRBV7-2 and TRBJ1-3; D unclear. Trimming stripped 4 bases from V and 4 bases from J, with 8 bases between. Germline-derived CDR1 and CDR2 are SGHTA and FQGNSA. This CDR3 region has 13 residues. As DNA, the CDR3 is TGTGCCAGCAGCTCATCGAGGGGAAACACCATATATTTT. Protein product: CASSSSRGNTIYF.